The present TCR beta chain was sequenced within a study of blood T cells in healthy people across ages. The donors, all healthy, were Caucasians living in Russia, aged roughly 6 to 100. Germline V gene sequence: CDR1 WNHNN, CDR2 SYGVQD (reference sequence). V was clipped by 6 bases and J by 9 bases; unmatched bases: 9. The CDR3 length is 15 residues. Combining a sample-barcoded 5' primer with a J-beta primer mix, a second PCR ran for 7 to 11 cycles. Each single sample gave us at least 3 million CDR3-containing paired-end reads. A single record per CDR3 protein comes from TCRdb applying MiXCR to the 5' RACE reads. The table has 1.5 million to 2 million distinct CDR3 sequences, roughly 27% seen once.

The chain couples TRBV10-1 to TRBJ2-1; 12 positions agree with TRBD2. The TCR originated in a woman aged 25 to 45 in good health. The sequenced sample consisted of blood. The CDR3 nucleotides are TGCGCCAGCAGCCAGACTAGCGGGGGATCGGGTGAGCAGTTCTTC. It encodes CASSQTSGGSGEQFF.